A few counts support the clone carrying this TCR beta chain. The data derive from a study of T cells after yellow fever vaccination. Germline assignment: CDR1 SGDLS and CDR2 YYNGEE. Between the trimmed V and J ends, which lost 3 bases and 0 bases, there was a span of 11 bases. The CDR3 contains 15 residues. A universal primer site and UMIs were added as TCR cDNA was made by 5'RACE template switching. Each CDR3 protein gets one entry after TCRdb re-called the 5' RACE reads with MiXCR. The table records under 200,000 distinct CDR3 sequences, approximately 10% of them present only once. The TCR originated in a man between 18 and 35 years old who received the YFV17D yellow fever vaccine. The sample here was CD8+ T cells sorted from PBMCs, taken 15 days after the yellow fever booster vaccination. The chain employs TRBV9 and TRBJ2-3, with D hard to call. CDR3 region: CASSASSSSTDTQYF. The CDR3 DNA reads TGTGCCAGCAGCGCATCATCGTCTAGCACAGATACGCAGTATTTT.